Sequencing of this T cell receptor (beta chain) was carried out in a study of OX40 agonist ivuxolimab in advanced cancers. For the study at large: Earlier anti-PD-1, anti-PD-L1 or anti-CTLA-4 therapy was permitted; roughly 42% had received some.

This table comes from immunoSEQ multiplex PCR, and its TCRdb copy is limited to in-frame clones, with some not included. The sample records 80,000 or so clones, 90% to 95% being singletons. There are 16 residues in the CDR3. The germline V gene encodes CDR1 SGHTA and CDR2 FQGNSA. V was clipped by 0 bases and J by 2 bases; unmatched bases: 3. This TCR came from an adult with an advanced solid tumor such as melanoma, head and neck, liver or kidney cancer. V usage is TRBV7-2 and J usage is TRBJ2-7; 11 positions match TRBD2. The sample was CD4+ or CD8+ T cells sorted from blood, taken in a trial of the OX40 agonist ivuxolimab. CDR3 bases: TGTGCCAGCAGCTTAGCGCTTAGCGGGGGGGCCTACGAGCAGTACTTC. This codes for CASSLALSGGAYEQYF.